Below, 10 T cell receptor beta chains from the same sample are listed, as sequenced in a study of post-analysis software for immune sequencing data (dated by TCRdb to the mid-2010s). Study-wide findings and limitations: Significantly higher frequencies in patients than in controls were found for roughly 5 TRBV segments, including TRBV5-6, TRBV5-1 and TRBV20-1.

The library was produced with PCR. Sequencer: Illumina HiSeq 2500. To reduce PCR and sequencing biases, unique molecular identifiers were incorporated into the TCR beta cDNA libraries. Starting from the raw public reads, TCRdb applied fastp trimming at Q25, assembled clones with MiXCR and retained in-frame beta chains. Every distinct CDR3 protein forms one entry, paired with its most common genes and DNA. The table for this sample lists 600,000 to 700,000 distinct CDR3 sequences; 59% of them were counted only once. The ten largest clonotypes hold 10% to 12% of the sample. No antigen has been identified for these receptors. Sequenced: blood. All receptors come from a girl under 10 years old with multiple sclerosis.

J is TRBJ2-5 and V is TRBV7-2; D perhaps matches TRBD2 (5 bases). The germline gives CDR1 SGHTA, CDR2 FQGNSA. This CDR3 contains 14 residues. With 7 bases removed from V and 3 bases from J, the gap between germline ends came to 15 bases. This chain's CDR3 is CASTPPASKETQYF. The CDR3 nucleotides read TGTGCCAGCACCCCCCCGGCTAGCAAAGAGACCCAGTACTTC.

The V gene is TRBV6-2 or TRBV6-3, the J gene TRBJ2-3; TRBD2 is a possible D gene (5 bases). With 6 bases removed from V and 7 bases from J, the gap between germline ends came to 11 bases. CDR1 and CDR2 from the germline V gene are MNHEY and SVGEGT. The CDR3 spans 12 residues. As DNA, the CDR3 is TGTGCCAGCAGCCCATCCGGGAATACGCAGTATTTT. The encoded protein is CASSPSGNTQYF.

The chain employs TRBV7-2 and TRBJ2-3, with D maybe TRBD2 (6 bases). V lost 1 base and J lost 4, with 9 bases in between. Per germline, CDR1 SGHTA and CDR2 FQGNSA. CDR3 length: 14 amino acids. CDR3 sequence reads: CASSLVGGPDTQYF. The CDR3 DNA is TGTGCCAGCAGCTTAGTCGGAGGGCCAGATACGCAGTATTTT.

The gene calls are TRBV7-2 and TRBJ2-5, with D possibly being TRBD1 (5 bases). CDR1 SGHTA and CDR2 FQGNSA come from the germline V gene. The CDR3 runs to 14 residues. V was clipped by 3 bases and J by 5 bases, with 13 bases between them. The CDR3 loop reads CASSFQGSQETQYF. In DNA form, the CDR3 reads TGTGCCAGCAGCTTCCAGGGTTCCCAGGAGACCCAGTACTTC.

The chain couples TRBV4-2 to TRBJ2-3; D is tentatively TRBD1 or TRBD2 (5 bases each). CDR3 length: 17 residues. Germline CDR1 LGHNA, CDR2 YNFKEQ. The germline V and J ends were trimmed by 3 bases and 3 bases, with 19 bases remaining between them. The CDR3 region is CASSQGPTSSGTDTQYF. CDR3 nucleotides: TGTGCCAGCAGCCAGGGACCCACCAGCTCCGGAACAGATACGCAGTATTTT.

The table lists this clonotype with a count of one. The chain recombines TRBV6-1 with TRBJ2-1; tentative D call: TRBD1 (5 bases). CDR1 and CDR2 (germline): MNHNS, SASEGT. The V gene lost 6 bases and the J gene lost 0 bases, with 12 bases spanning the gap. CDR3 size: 15 residues. The CDR3 loop reads CASSVTVNSYNEQFF. The CDR3 nucleotides read TGTGCCAGCAGCGTGACAGTCAACTCCTACAATGAGCAGTTCTTC.

The V gene is TRBV20-1, the J gene TRBJ2-3; D ambiguous. Trimming took 5 bases from V and 2 from J, leaving 11 bases between them. This CDR3 contains 13 residues. The V gene's germline CDR1 is DFQATT and CDR2 SNEGSKA (reference sequence). CDR3 residues: CSALDGYTDTQYF. In DNA, the CDR3 is TGCAGTGCTTTAGACGGCTACACAGATACGCAGTATTTT.

Only one count was recorded for this clonotype. The rearrangement joins TRBV12-3 or TRBV12-4 to TRBJ2-3; the D gene could be TRBD1 or TRBD2 (6 bases each). The CDR3 is 16 residues long. Trimming pared 4 bases from V and 7 bases from J, leaving 21 bases between. Here the CDR3 reads CASSYRVLDGGNTQYF. CDR3 DNA sequence: TGTGCCAGCAGTTACAGGGTCTTGGACGGGGGAAATACGCAGTATTTT.

The CDR3 reads CASSLRESDNSPLHF. Written as DNA, the CDR3 is TGTGCCAGCAGCTTGCGGGAGTCGGATAATTCACCCCTCCACTTT. The chain joins TRBV5-5 to TRBJ1-6; D is unresolved. Germline V lookup: CDR1 SGHKS, CDR2 YYEKEE (reference sequence). There are 15 residues in the CDR3. V lost 1 base and J lost 5, with 10 bases in between.

The V call is TRBV6-6, the J call TRBJ1-2, with D possibly matching TRBD1 (5 bases). CDR1 and CDR2 from the germline V gene are MNHNY and SVGAGI (reference sequence). The V end was cut by 4 bases, the J end by 8 bases, with 11 bases between. This CDR3 comprises 12 residues. This CDR3 is CASSSSGDGYTF. The CDR3, as DNA: TGTGCCAGCAGTTCCTCCGGGGACGGCTACACCTTC.